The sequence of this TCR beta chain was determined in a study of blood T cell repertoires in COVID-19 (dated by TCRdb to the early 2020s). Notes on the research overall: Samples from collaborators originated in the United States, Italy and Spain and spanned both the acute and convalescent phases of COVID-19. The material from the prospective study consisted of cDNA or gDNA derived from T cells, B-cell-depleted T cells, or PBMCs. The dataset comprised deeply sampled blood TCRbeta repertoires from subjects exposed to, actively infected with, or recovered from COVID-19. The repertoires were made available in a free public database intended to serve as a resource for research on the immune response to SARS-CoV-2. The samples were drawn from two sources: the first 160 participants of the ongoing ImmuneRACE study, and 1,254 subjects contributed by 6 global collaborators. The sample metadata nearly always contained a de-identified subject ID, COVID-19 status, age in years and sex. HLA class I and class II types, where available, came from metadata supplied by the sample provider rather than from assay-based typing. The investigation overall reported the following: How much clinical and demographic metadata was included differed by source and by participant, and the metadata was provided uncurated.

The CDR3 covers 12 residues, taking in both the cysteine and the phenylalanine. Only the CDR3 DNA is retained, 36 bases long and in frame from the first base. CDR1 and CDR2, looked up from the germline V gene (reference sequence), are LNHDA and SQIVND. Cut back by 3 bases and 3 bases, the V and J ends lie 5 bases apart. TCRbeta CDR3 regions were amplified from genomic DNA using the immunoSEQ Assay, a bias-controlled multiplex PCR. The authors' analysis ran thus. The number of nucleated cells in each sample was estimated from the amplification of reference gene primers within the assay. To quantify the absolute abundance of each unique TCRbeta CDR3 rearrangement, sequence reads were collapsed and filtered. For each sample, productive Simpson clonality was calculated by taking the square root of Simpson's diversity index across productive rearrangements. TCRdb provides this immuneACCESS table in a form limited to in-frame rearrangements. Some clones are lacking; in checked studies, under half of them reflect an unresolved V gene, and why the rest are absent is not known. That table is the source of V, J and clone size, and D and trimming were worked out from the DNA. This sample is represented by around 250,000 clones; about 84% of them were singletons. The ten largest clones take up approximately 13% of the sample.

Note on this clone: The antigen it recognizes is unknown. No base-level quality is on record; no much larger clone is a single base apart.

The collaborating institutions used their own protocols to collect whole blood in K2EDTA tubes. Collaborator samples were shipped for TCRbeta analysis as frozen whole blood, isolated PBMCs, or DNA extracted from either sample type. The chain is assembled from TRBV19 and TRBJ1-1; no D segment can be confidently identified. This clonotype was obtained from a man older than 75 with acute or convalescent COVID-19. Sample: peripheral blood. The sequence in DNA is TGTGCCAGTAGTATCGGTCACACTGAAGCTTTCTTT. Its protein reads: CASSIGHTEAFF.